Described below is a single TCR beta chain sequence and its context. Antigen specificity is unknown. The entry originates in a study of CD8 T cells in ankylosing spondylitis. Whole-study findings and limits: Matched ankylosing spondylitis synovial fluid reportedly contained a significantly enriched population of disease-linked clones. Before this, some motif variants had been reported in reactive arthritis synovial fluid and blood.

Germline CDR1 is SGHTA and CDR2 is FQGNSA. The germline V and J ends were trimmed by 5 bases and 1 base, with 13 bases remaining between them. The CDR3 is made up of 15 amino acids. Quantitative 5'-RACE was performed with molecular barcodes, and it yielded the TCR beta libraries. MiXCR, run by TCRdb on the 5' RACE reads, gives a single entry per CDR3 protein. There are about 27,000 distinct CDR3 sequences in the sample; 6.5% to 9.5% occur only once, and about 31% lies in the top ten. This sequence joins TRBV7-2 and TRBJ2-3, with D perhaps TRBD1 or TRBD2 (6 bases each). The sample was blood. This TCR came from a male donor with ankylosing spondylitis or in good health (not recorded which). DNA of the CDR3: TGTGCCAGCAGCCACGGGGGCAGGGGCACAGATACGCAGTATTTT. Translated: CASSHGGRGTDTQYF.